The 5 T cell receptor beta chains given below trace back to one sample, sequenced in a study of neurological immune-mediated disorders. One entry per CDR3 protein results from TCRdb running MiXCR on the 5' RACE reads. This sample has some 86,000 distinct CDR3 sequences; 2% to 3% occur once, and the top ten carry about 1%. Material for sequencing was PBMCs. Every receptor here comes from a woman aged 30 to 39 with multiple sclerosis.

This clonotype was found many times. V gene TRBV7-2 combines with J gene TRBJ1-2, with D tentatively TRBD1 (6 bases). CDR3 length equals 13 residues. V gave up 4 bases and J gave up 4 bases, with 10 bases separating them. Germline CDR1 and CDR2: SGHTA and FQGNSA. The CDR3 DNA reads as TGTGCCAGCAGCTCCTCGACAGGCTATGGCTACACCTTC. It is translated as CASSSSTGYGYTF.

This clonotype was seen many times. CDR3 in DNA: TGCAGTGCTAGAGAACCACGGGACTACGGATCACCCCTCCACTTT. Translation: CSAREPRDYGSPLHF. The gene calls are TRBV20-1 and TRBJ1-6; D might be TRBD1 (5 bases). The V end lost 0 bases, the J end lost 10 bases, and 16 bases lay between the germline ends. The length of the CDR3 is 15 residues. Germline values: CDR1 DFQATT, CDR2 SNEGSKA (reference sequence).

Ten or more counts support this clonotype. This sequence joins TRBV3-1 and TRBJ2-1; 10 bases map to TRBD2. CDR1 LGHDT and CDR2 YNNKEL come from the germline V gene (reference sequence). This CDR3 spans 15 amino acids. Losses at the gene ends were 4 bases for V and 9 bases for J; bases not matched to a gene: 9. CDR3 protein: CASSPFLAGDVEQFF. For the CDR3, the DNA is TGTGCCAGCAGCCCTTTTCTAGCGGGAGACGTTGAGCAGTTCTTC.

Points on this clonotype: At one end, the junction sequence differs from germline, possibly due to a read error. The rearrangement joins TRBV15 to TRBJ1-1; 7 nucleotides agree with TRBD1. The CDR3 runs 13 residues. CDR1 and CDR2 (germline): LNHNV, YYDKDF (reference sequence). The CDR3 is CANSRTRGYEAFF. The CDR3 DNA reads as TGTGCCAACAGCAGAACCAGGGGGTACGAAGCTTTCTTT.

This clonotype was counted at least ten times. V gene TRBV7-9 combines with J gene TRBJ1-2; the match to TRBD1 covers 7 bases. The CDR3 covers 13 residues. Germline CDR1 and CDR2: SEHNR and FQNEAQ (reference sequence). J was trimmed by 8 bases and V by 5 bases; bases with no gene match: 8. The CDR3 is CASSRQGTAGYTF. Written as DNA, the CDR3 is TGTGCCAGCAGCCGACAGGGAACGGCGGGCTACACCTTC.